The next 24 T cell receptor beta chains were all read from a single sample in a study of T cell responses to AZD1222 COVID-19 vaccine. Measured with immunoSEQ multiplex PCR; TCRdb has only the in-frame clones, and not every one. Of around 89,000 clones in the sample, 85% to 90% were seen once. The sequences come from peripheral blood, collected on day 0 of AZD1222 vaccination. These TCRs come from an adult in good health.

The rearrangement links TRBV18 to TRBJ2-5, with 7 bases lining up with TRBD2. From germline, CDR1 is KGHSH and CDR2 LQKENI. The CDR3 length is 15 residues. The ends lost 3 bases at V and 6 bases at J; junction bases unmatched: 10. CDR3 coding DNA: TGTGCCAGCTCACCTGAGGCGGGAGCCCTCAAGACCCAGTACTTC. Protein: CASSPEAGALKTQYF.

For the CDR3, the DNA is TGTGCCAGCAGCGGAGCTAGCACAGATACGCAGTATTTT. This encodes CASSGASTDTQYF. The chain combines TRBV5-4 with TRBJ2-3, with D uncertain. This CDR3 region has 13 residues. V was shortened by 4 bases and J by 0 bases, with 6 bases between the two germline ends. Germline CDR1 is SGHNT and CDR2 is YYREEE (reference sequence).

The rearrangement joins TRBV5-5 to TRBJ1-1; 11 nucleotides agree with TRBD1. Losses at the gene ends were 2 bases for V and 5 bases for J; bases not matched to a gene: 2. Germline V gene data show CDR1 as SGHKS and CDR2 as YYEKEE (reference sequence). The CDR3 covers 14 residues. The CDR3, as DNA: TGTGCCAGCAGCTTCGGGACAGGGGGGACTGAAGCTTTCTTT. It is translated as CASSFGTGGTEAFF. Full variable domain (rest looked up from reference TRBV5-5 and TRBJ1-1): DAGVTQSPTHLIKTRGQQVTLRCSPISGHKSVSWYQQVLGQGPQFIFQYYEKEERGRGNFPDRFSARQFPNYSSELNVNALLLGDSALYLCASSFGTGGTEAFFGQGTRLTVV.

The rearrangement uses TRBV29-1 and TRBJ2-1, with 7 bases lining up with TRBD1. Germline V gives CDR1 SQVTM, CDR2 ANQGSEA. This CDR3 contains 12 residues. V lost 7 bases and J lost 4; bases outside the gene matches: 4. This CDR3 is CSGGTDYNEQFF. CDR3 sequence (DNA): TGCAGCGGAGGGACAGATTACAATGAGCAGTTCTTC.

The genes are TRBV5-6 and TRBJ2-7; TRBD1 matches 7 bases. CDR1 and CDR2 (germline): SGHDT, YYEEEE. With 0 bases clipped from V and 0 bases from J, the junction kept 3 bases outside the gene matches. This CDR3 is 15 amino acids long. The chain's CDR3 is CASSLGQGSSYEQYF. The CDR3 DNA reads TGTGCCAGCAGCTTGGGACAGGGTAGCTCCTACGAGCAGTACTTC.

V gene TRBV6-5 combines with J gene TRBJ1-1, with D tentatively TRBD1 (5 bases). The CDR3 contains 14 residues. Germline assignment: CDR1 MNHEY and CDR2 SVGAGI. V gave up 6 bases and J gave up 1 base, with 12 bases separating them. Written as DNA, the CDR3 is TGTGCCAGCAGGGACCCAGGGAAGAACACTGAAGCTTTCTTT. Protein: CASRDPGKNTEAFF.

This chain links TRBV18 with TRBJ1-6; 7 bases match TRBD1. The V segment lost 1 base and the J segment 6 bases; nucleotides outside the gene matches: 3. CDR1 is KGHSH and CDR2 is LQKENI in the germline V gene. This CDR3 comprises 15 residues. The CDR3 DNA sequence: TGTGCCAGCTCACCACAGAACAGGGGTAATTCACCCCTCCACTTT. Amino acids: CASSPQNRGNSPLHF.

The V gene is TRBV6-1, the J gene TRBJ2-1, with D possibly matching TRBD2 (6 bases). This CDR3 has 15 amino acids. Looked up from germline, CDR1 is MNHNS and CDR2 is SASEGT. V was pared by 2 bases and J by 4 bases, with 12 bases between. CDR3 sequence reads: CASSELGLTYNEQFF. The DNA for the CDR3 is TGTGCCAGCAGTGAATTAGGACTAACATACAATGAGCAGTTCTTC.

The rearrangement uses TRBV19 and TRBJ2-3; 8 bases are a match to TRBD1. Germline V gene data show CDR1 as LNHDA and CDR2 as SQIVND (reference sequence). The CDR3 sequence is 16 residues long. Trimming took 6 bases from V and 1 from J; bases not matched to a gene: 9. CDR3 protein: CASRDQGAMGTDTQYF. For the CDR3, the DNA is TGTGCCAGTAGGGACCAGGGGGCTATGGGCACAGATACGCAGTATTTT.

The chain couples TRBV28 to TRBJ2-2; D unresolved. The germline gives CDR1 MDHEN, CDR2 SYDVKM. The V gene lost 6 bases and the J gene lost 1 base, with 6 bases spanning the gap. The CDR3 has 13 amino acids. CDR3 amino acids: CASSIWNTGELFF. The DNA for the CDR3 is TGTGCCAGCAGCATCTGGAACACCGGGGAGCTGTTTTTT.

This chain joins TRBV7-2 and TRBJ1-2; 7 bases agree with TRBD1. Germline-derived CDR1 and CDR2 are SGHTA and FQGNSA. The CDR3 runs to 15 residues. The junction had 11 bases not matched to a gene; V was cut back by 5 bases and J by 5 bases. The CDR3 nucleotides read TGTGCCAGCAGCCAGGGGGGGATTCTCGGGTATGGCTACACCTTC. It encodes CASSQGGILGYGYTF. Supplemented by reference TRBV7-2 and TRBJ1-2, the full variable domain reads GAGVSQSPSNKVTEKGKDVELRCDPISGHTALYWYRQSLGQGLEFLIYFQGNSAPDKSGLPSDRFSAERTGGSVSTLTIQRTQQEDSAVYLCASSQGGILGYGYTFGSGTRLTVV.

The CDR3 nucleotides are TGTGCCAGCAGCCTCCTGGGGACAGATACGCAGTATTTT. This encodes CASSLLGTDTQYF. This sequence joins TRBV7-3 and TRBJ2-3; no reliable D call. This CDR3 has 13 amino acids. V lost 5 bases to trimming and J lost 3 bases, with 9 bases between them. CDR1 and CDR2 (germline): SGHTA, FQGTGA.

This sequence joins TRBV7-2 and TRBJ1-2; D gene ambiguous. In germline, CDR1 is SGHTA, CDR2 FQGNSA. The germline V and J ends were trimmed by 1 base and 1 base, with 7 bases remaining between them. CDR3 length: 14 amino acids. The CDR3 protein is CASSLGQVNYGYTF. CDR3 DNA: TGTGCCAGCAGCTTAGGGCAGGTTAACTATGGCTACACCTTC.

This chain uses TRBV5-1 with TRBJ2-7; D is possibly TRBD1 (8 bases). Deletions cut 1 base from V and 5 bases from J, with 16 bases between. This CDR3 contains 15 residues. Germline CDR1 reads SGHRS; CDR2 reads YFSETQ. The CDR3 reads CASSLSGQGGDEQYF. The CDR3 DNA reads TGCGCCAGCAGCTTGAGCGGACAGGGAGGGGACGAGCAGTACTTC.

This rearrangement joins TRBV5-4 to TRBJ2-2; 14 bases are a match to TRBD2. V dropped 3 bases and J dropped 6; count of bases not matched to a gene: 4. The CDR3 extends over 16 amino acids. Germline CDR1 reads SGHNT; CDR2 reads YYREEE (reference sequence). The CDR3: CASSSGTSGRAGELFF. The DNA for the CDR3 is TGTGCCAGCAGCTCCGGGACTAGCGGGAGAGCCGGGGAGCTGTTTTTT.

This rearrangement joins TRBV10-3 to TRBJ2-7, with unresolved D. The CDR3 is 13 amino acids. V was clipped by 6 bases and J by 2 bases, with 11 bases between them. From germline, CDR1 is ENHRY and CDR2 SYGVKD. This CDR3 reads CAIRSMDAYEQYF. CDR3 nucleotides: TGTGCCATCAGGAGTATGGATGCCTACGAGCAGTACTTC.

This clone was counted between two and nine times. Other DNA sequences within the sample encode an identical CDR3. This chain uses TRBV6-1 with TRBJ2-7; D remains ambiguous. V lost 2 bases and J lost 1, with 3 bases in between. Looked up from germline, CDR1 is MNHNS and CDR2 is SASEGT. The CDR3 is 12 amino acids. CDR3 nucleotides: TGTGCCAGCAGTGAAAGGTCCTACGAGCAGTACTTC. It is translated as CASSERSYEQYF.

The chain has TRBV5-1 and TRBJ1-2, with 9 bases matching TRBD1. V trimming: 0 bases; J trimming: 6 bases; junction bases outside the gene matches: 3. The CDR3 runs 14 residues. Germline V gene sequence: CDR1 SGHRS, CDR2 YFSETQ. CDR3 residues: CASSLDRTGDGYTF. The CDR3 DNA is TGCGCCAGCAGCTTGGACAGGACAGGGGATGGCTACACCTTC.

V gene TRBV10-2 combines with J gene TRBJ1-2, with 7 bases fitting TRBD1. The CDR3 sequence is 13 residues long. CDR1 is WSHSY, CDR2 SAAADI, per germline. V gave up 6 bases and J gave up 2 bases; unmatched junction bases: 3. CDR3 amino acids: CASREGQNYGYTF. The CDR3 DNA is TGCGCCAGCAGGGAGGGACAGAACTATGGCTACACCTTC.

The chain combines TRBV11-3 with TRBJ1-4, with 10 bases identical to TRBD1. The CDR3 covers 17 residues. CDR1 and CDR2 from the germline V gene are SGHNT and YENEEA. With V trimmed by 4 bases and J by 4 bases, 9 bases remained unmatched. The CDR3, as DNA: TGTGCCAGCAGCTCCAGACAAGGGGACAGGGGTAATGAAAAACTGTTTTTT. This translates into CASSSRQGDRGNEKLFF. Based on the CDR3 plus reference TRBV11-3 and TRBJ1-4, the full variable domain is EAGVVQSPRYKIIEKKQPVAFWCNPISGHNTLYWYLQNLGQGPELLIRYENEEAVDDSQLPKDRFSAERLKGVDSTLKIQPAELGDSAVYLCASSSRQGDRGNEKLFFGSGTQLSVL.

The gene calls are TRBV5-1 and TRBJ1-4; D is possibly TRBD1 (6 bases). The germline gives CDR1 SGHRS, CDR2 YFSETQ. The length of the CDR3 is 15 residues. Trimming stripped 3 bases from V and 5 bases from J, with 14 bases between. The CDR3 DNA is TGCGCCAGCAGCTCTACAGGGACGGCGAATGAAAAACTGTTTTTT. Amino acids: CASSSTGTANEKLFF.

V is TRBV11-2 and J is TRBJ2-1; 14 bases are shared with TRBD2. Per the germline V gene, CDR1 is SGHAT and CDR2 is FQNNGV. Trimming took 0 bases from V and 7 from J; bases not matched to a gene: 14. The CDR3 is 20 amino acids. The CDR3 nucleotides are TGTGCCAGCAGCTTAGATCGCCGGACTAGCGGGGGGCCCCTCTTGAATGAGCAGTTCTTC. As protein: CASSLDRRTSGGPLLNEQFF. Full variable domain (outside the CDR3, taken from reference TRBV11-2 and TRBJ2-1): EAGVAQSPRYKIIEKRQSVAFWCNPISGHATLYWYQQILGQGPKLLIQFQNNGVVDDSQLPKDRFSAERLKGVDSTLKIQPAKLEDSAVYLCASSLDRRTSGGPLLNEQFFGPGTRLTVL.

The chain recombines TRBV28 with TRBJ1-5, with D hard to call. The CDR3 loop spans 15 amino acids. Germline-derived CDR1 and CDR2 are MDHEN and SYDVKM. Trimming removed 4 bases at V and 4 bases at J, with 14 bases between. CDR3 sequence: CASSSTDGRNQPQHF. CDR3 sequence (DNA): TGTGCCAGCAGTTCAACTGACGGGAGGAATCAGCCCCAGCATTTT.

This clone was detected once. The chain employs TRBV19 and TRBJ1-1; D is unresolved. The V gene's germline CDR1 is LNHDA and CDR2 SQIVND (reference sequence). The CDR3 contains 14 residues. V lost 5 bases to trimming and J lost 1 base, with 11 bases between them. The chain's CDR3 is CASSLGVTNTEAFF. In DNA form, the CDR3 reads TGTGCCAGTAGTCTTGGGGTAACGAACACTGAAGCTTTCTTT.